The TCR beta chain described here comes from a study of CD8+ T cells in alopecia areata. Trimming cost V 4 bases and J 1 base, with 17 bases left between them. Germline lookup yields CDR1 SGHDT and CDR2 YYEEEE. The CDR3 consists of 16 residues. As the sequencing template, cDNA was produced by extracting RNA and reverse transcribing it. Libraries were prepared by immunoSEQ multiplex PCR; TCRdb keeps only in-frame clonotypes and omits some of them. The data show 200,000 to 250,000 clones, 50% to 70% seen once. This sequence joins TRBV5-6 and TRBJ1-1, with D hard to call. The sequenced sample was CD4+ T cells sorted from blood, obtained at week 0. The clonotype originates from a human donor with alopecia areata. The CDR3 is CASSTFWPSPNTEAFF. CDR3 bases: TGTGCCAGCAGCACGTTTTGGCCGTCGCCGAACACTGAAGCTTTCTTT.